The clone carrying this T cell receptor (delta chain) has just a few counts. The antigen remains unidentified. The amino acid sequence in TCRdb belongs to a much larger clone and departs from this DNA's translation at residue 10, likely a sequencing read error; the sequence shown is translated from the DNA. The sample is drawn from a study of γδ T cells in repeated Plasmodium falciparum infection. The study, taken as a whole, reports: Compared with Australian children, Malian Vdelta2-negative repertoires seemed more clonal, less diverse, less shared.

Both TRG and TRD chains were sequenced from each sorted sample. TCRdb reapplied CATT to the multiplex PCR reads. The sample records about 89,000 delta-chain clones, over 1.1% being singletons. Gammadelta T cells were flow-sorted from PBMC into Vgamma9/Vdelta2+ and Vdelta2-negative populations for bulk analysis. Germline trimming cut 0 bases from V and 3 bases from J; bases unmatched to any gene: 11. CDR1 and CDR2 (germline): GEAIGNYY, EKD. The CDR3 loop spans 17 amino acids. The specimen sequenced was gamma-delta T cells from blood. The chain joins TRDV2 to TRDJ1; 8 bases agree with TRDD3. The sequence was collected from a pool of human donors (malaria-infected and uninfected, not separated). The CDR3 bases are TGTGCCTGTGACACCGGCTACTGGGGGGTACAACCCGATAAACTCATCTTT. Protein: CACDTGYWGVQPDKLIF.